The 9 T cell receptor beta chains below come from one sample, sequenced in a study of cytomegalovirus exposure and HLA in healthy donors. The PCR had 60 Vbeta and 13 Jbeta primers. Some clones are missing from TCRdb's copy, which holds only in-frame ones; the method was immunoSEQ multiplex PCR. The table records 160,000 or so clones, approximately 78% of them present only once. Sequencing used PBMCs. The source is a human donor in good health.

The V and J genes are TRBV6-5 and TRBJ2-7; 9 bases map to TRBD1. In germline, CDR1 is MNHEY, CDR2 SVGAGI. The V and J ends lost 6 bases and 2 bases, in that order; junction bases with no gene match: 5. The CDR3 extends over 14 amino acids. DNA of the CDR3: TGTGCCAGCAGAAACGGACAGGGGCCCTACGAGCAGTACTTC. Translating gives CASRNGQGPYEQYF.

CDR3 bases: TGTGCCAGCAGCCGCCTTGTCAGGGGAGATGAAAAACTGTTTTTT. Translation gives CASSRLVRGDEKLFF. This rearrangement joins TRBV7-2 to TRBJ1-4, with a possible D match to TRBD1 (6 bases). The germline CDR1 and CDR2 sequences are SGHTA and FQGNSA. Trimming shortened V by 5 bases and J by 6 bases, and 16 bases separated the two germline ends. There are 15 residues in the CDR3.

Points on this clone: The same CDR3 can be traced to other DNA sequences in this sample. V is TRBV19 and J is TRBJ1-6, with TRBD1 matching over 8 bases. The CDR3 is made up of 14 amino acids. The germline V gene encodes CDR1 LNHDA and CDR2 SQIVND (reference sequence). J was trimmed by 9 bases and V by 1 base; bases with no gene match: 2. CDR3 loop: CASSIGQGISPLHF. Written as DNA, the CDR3 is TGTGCCAGTAGTATAGGACAGGGGATTTCACCCCTCCACTTT.

The J gene is TRBJ2-7, the V gene TRBV30; 10 nucleotides line up with TRBD1. The germline gives CDR1 GTSNPN, CDR2 SVGIG (reference sequence). V trimming: 3 bases; J trimming: 3 bases; junction bases outside the gene matches: 2. The CDR3 length is 13 residues. The CDR3 loop reads CAWRGQGGYEQYF. DNA of the CDR3: TGTGCCTGGAGAGGACAGGGGGGCTACGAGCAGTACTTC. The full variable domain, its missing parts supplied by reference TRBV30 and TRBJ2-7, is SQTIHQWPATLVQPVGSPLSLECTVEGTSNPNLYWYRQAAGRGLQLLFYSVGIGQISSEVPQNLSASRPQDRQFILSSKKLLLSDSGFYLCAWRGQGGYEQYFGPGTRLTVT.

The chain has TRBV18 and TRBJ1-2, with TRBD1 matching 9 bases. The germline V gene encodes CDR1 KGHSH and CDR2 LQKENI. With 6 bases clipped from V and 3 bases from J, the junction kept 2 bases outside the gene matches. The CDR3 totals 13 residues. The CDR3 coding sequence is TGTGCCAGCTCCCGACAGGGGGACTATGGCTACACCTTC. Protein: CASSRQGDYGYTF.

The CDR3 here is CASSLGGLAGELFF. The CDR3 DNA reads as TGTGCCAGCAGCCTGGGGGGACTCGCCGGGGAGCTGTTTTTT. The rearrangement links TRBV5-6 to TRBJ2-2; D perhaps matches TRBD2 (6 bases). V dropped 4 bases and J dropped 6 bases, with 13 bases sitting between them. Germline V CDR1 and CDR2: SGHDT, YYEEEE. The CDR3 has 14 residues.

The chain carries TRBV2 and TRBJ1-5; maybe TRBD1 (5 bases). Trimming took 3 bases from V and 2 from J, leaving 17 bases between them. The CDR3 has 17 residues. The germline V gene has CDR1 SNHLY and CDR2 FYNNEI. CDR3 sequence: CASSEGGGIFGNQPQHF. CDR3 nucleotide sequence: TGTGCCAGCAGTGAGGGGGGAGGTATATTTGGCAATCAGCCCCAGCATTTT.

The CDR3 DNA sequence: TGTGCCAGCAGTGATGGGGGGTGGCGCTCCTACGAGCAGTACTTC. Its protein product is CASSDGGWRSYEQYF. The chain recombines TRBV25-1 with TRBJ2-7, with a possible D match to TRBD2 (6 bases). Germline assignment: CDR1 MGHDK and CDR2 SYGVNS. The germline V and J ends were trimmed by 3 bases and 0 bases, with 12 bases remaining between them. The CDR3 spans 15 residues.

This chain's CDR3 is CASSLKGAIQETQYF. The CDR3 coding sequence is TGTGCCAGCAGTTTAAAGGGGGCAATCCAAGAGACCCAGTACTTC. The chain is built from TRBV27 and TRBJ2-5; 7 nucleotides align to TRBD1. The CDR3 loop spans 15 amino acids. V lost 2 bases to trimming and J lost 1 base; unmatched junction nucleotides: 4. CDR1 and CDR2 (germline): MNHEY, SMNVEV (reference sequence).